A selection of T cell receptor beta chains follows, all from one sample in a study of shared clonotypes between healthy human individuals. Libraries were prepared by immunoSEQ multiplex PCR; TCRdb keeps only in-frame clonotypes and omits some of them. This table has around 1.9 million clones, just over 90% appearing once. What was sequenced was naive CD8+ T cells from PBMCs. Receptor source: a man aged 18 to 29 in good health. Some clones in this sample may be carry-over from other donors' samples. CDR3s include the opening cysteine and the closing phenylalanine or tryptophan. Each record gives: D gene, J gene, V gene, CDR3 DNA, CDR3 protein. The D gene is left open where the match is weak.

D: .
J: TRBJ1-3
V: TRBV10-2
DNA: TGCGCCAGCAGTGGGGGTGGAACTGGAAACACCATATATTTT
CDR3: CASSGGGTGNTIYF

D: .
J: TRBJ1-4
V: TRBV5-6
DNA: TGTGCCAGCAGCTTGGAAAGGGAACCAACTAATGAAAAACTGTTTTTT
CDR3: CASSLEREPTNEKLFF

D: TRBD1
J: TRBJ2-5
V: TRBV12-5
DNA: TGTGCTAGTGGTCTCGGGACAGGGGTCGTACCCGACTTC
CDR3: CASGLGTGVVPDF

D: .
J: TRBJ1-4
V: TRBV6-5
DNA: TGTGCCAGCAGTTACTCCAGAGGGACGGAAAAACTGTTTTTT
CDR3: CASSYSRGTEKLFF

D: .
J: TRBJ2-3
V: TRBV15
DNA: TGTGCCACCAGCAGAGATCCGACAGTCAGCACAGATACGCAGTATTTT
CDR3: CATSRDPTVSTDTQYF

D: .
J: TRBJ2-3
V: TRBV27
DNA: TGTGCCAGCAGTCCGTCGAGGGGAGGCACAGATACGCAGTATTTT
CDR3: CASSPSRGGTDTQYF

D: TRBD2
J: TRBJ2-3
V: TRBV27
DNA: TGTGCCAGCATCTCCAAGCGGGAGGCCCCAGATACGCAGTATTTT
CDR3: CASISKREAPDTQYF

D: .
J: TRBJ2-5
V: TRBV19
DNA: TGTGCCAGTAGTATAGGGGGGGTTTGGACACTCAGCACAGAGACCCAGTACTTC
CDR3: CASSIGGVWTLSTETQYF

D: .
J: TRBJ2-3
V: TRBV9
DNA: TGTGCCAGCAGCGTTTGGGATGGCACAGATACGCAGTATTTT
CDR3: CASSVWDGTDTQYF

D: .
J: TRBJ2-7
V: TRBV15
DNA: TGTGCCACCAGCAGGAGGGACGGCCACTACGAGCAGTACTTC
CDR3: CATSRRDGHYEQYF